This passage covers 9 T cell receptor beta chains from one sample sequenced in a study of blood T cell repertoires in COVID-19. Clones were read by immunoSEQ multiplex PCR, and TCRdb kept only the in-frame ones, dropping some. Of 230,000 or so clones in the sample, around four fifths were seen once. What was sequenced was peripheral blood. These receptors came from a man aged 25 to 40 with active or convalescent COVID-19.

V gene TRBV9 combines with J gene TRBJ2-1; TRBD2 aligns across 9 bases. Germline V gives CDR1 SGDLS, CDR2 YYNGEE. V was clipped by 1 base and J by 10 bases; unmatched bases: 9. The length of the CDR3 is 15 residues. In nucleotides, the CDR3 is TGTGCCAGCAGCGTACGACTAGCGGTGGTCGAGGAGCAGTTCTTC. Protein: CASSVRLAVVEEQFF. The full variable domain, with the rest looked up from reference TRBV9 and TRBJ2-1, is DSGVTQTPKHLITATGQRVTLRCSPRSGDLSVYWYQQSLDQGLQFLIQYYNGEERAKGNILERFSAQQFPDLHSELNLSSLELGDSALYFCASSVRLAVVEEQFFGPGTRLTVL.

This chain links TRBV7-8 with TRBJ1-1; no definite D call. V lost 5 bases to trimming and J lost 5 bases, with 12 bases between them. In germline, CDR1 is SGHVS, CDR2 FQNEAQ. The CDR3 runs 13 residues. The CDR3 loop is CASSQRGKTEAFF. The CDR3 nucleotides read TGTGCCAGCAGCCAACGCGGCAAAACTGAAGCTTTCTTT. The full variable domain, its missing parts supplied by reference TRBV7-8 and TRBJ1-1, is GAGVSQSPRYKVAKRGQDVALRCDPISGHVSLFWYQQALGQGPEFLTYFQNEAQLDKSGLPSDRFFAERPEGSVSTLKIQRTQQEDSAVYLCASSQRGKTEAFFGQGTRLTVV.

The chain combines TRBV19 with TRBJ2-1, with 8 bases fitting TRBD2. The CDR3 sequence is 14 residues long. The V segment lost 8 bases and the J segment 1 base; nucleotides outside the gene matches: 4. Germline V gives CDR1 LNHDA, CDR2 SQIVND (reference sequence). The CDR3 sequence: CASRQRGSYNEQFF. The DNA of the CDR3 is TGTGCCAGTCGGCAGCGGGGGTCCTACAATGAGCAGTTCTTC.

The chain joins TRBV18 to TRBJ2-5; the match to TRBD2 covers 11 bases. The germline V gene encodes CDR1 KGHSH and CDR2 LQKENI. The CDR3 runs to 16 residues. Trimming at V came to 3 bases and at J to 7 bases, leaving 10 bases not matched to a gene. As DNA, the CDR3 is TGTGCCAGCTCACCCCAGGGACTAGCGGACTTCGGGACCCAGTACTTC. Amino acids: CASSPQGLADFGTQYF.

The J gene is TRBJ1-6, the V gene TRBV9, with TRBD1 identical over 7 bases. The CDR3 is made up of 17 amino acids. The junction had 10 bases not matched to a gene; V was cut back by 0 bases and J by 7 bases. Germline V gene data show CDR1 as SGDLS and CDR2 as YYNGEE. The CDR3 loop reads CASSVGSAGGRNSPLHF. CDR3 bases: TGTGCCAGCAGCGTAGGGTCGGCAGGGGGTCGGAATTCACCCCTCCACTTT.

The chain carries TRBV10-3 and TRBJ1-2; 7 positions agree with TRBD1. V dropped 4 bases and J dropped 3; count of bases not matched to a gene: 2. Per the germline V gene, CDR1 is ENHRY and CDR2 is SYGVKD. CDR3 length: 13 residues. The CDR3 sequence: CAISADRDYGYTF. The DNA of the CDR3 is TGTGCCATCAGTGCTGACAGGGACTATGGCTACACCTTC.

The chain is built from TRBV4-1 and TRBJ1-6; D not certain. The CDR3 runs to 17 residues. V was clipped by 5 bases and J by 0 bases, with 14 bases between them. CDR1 and CDR2 from the germline V gene are MGHRA and YSYEKL. CDR3 in amino acids: CASSAYDPSSYNSPLHF. In DNA, the CDR3 is TGCGCCAGCAGCGCTTATGATCCGAGCTCCTATAATTCACCCCTCCACTTT.

This chain connects TRBV27 to TRBJ1-1; a possible D gene is TRBD1 (6 bases). Germline assignment: CDR1 MNHEY and CDR2 SMNVEV (reference sequence). The CDR3 spans 16 residues. V was trimmed by 7 bases and J by 4 bases, leaving 22 bases between them. The CDR3 nucleotides are TGTGCCAGCATCGTTATGGGGCTCAGGGGCCCCACTGAAGCTTTCTTT. This gives the protein CASIVMGLRGPTEAFF.

The chain carries TRBV5-1 and TRBJ1-2, with TRBD1 matching over 11 bases. The length of the CDR3 is 15 residues. Trimming took 3 bases from V and 3 from J; bases not matched to a gene: 4. Germline CDR1 SGHRS, CDR2 YFSETQ. The CDR3 DNA reads TGCGCCAGCAGCTCGGGACAGGGGGATTACTATGGCTACACCTTC. Translating gives CASSSGQGDYYGYTF.